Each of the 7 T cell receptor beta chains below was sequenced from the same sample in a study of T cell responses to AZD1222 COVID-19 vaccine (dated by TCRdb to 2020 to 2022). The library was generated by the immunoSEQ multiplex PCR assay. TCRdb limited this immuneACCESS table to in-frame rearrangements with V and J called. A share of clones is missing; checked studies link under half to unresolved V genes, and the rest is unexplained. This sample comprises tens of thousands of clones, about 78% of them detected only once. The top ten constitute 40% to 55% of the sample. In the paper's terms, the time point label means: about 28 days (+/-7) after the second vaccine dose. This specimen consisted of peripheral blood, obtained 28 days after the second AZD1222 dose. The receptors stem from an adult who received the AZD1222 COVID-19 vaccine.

The CDR3 DNA sequence: TGTGCCAGCGGGGGAATTCGTGGCTACACCTTC. This sequence encodes CASGGIRGYTF. This rearrangement joins TRBV28 to TRBJ1-2; possible D gene TRBD1, 5 bases. From germline, CDR1 is MDHEN and CDR2 SYDVKM. The V end was cut by 8 bases, the J end by 7 bases, with 11 bases between. This CDR3 is 11 amino acids long.

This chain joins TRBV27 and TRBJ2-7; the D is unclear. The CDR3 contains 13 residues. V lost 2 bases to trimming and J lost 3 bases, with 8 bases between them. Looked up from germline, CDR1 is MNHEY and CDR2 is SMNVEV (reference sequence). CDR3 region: CASSLGGGYEQYF. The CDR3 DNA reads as TGTGCCAGCAGTTTAGGTGGTGGCTACGAGCAGTACTTC.

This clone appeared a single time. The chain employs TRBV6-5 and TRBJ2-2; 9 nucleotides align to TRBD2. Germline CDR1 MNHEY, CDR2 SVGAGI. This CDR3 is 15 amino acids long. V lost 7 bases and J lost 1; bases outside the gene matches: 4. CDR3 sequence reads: CASTFSGGNTGELFF. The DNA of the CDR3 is TGTGCCAGCACATTTAGCGGGGGGAACACCGGGGAGCTGTTTTTT.

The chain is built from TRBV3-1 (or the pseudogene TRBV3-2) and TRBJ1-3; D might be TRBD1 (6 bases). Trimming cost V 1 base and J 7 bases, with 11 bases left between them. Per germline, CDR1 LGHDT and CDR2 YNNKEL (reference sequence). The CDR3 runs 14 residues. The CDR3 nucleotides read TGTGCCAGCAGCCAAGGTCAGGGGATGAACACCATATATTTT. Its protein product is CASSQGQGMNTIYF.

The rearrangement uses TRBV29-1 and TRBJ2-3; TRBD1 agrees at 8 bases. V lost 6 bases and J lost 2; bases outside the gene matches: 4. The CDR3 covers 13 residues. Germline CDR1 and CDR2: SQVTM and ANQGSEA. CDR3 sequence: CSVGQGPTDTQYF. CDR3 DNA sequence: TGCAGCGTCGGACAGGGTCCCACAGATACGCAGTATTTT.

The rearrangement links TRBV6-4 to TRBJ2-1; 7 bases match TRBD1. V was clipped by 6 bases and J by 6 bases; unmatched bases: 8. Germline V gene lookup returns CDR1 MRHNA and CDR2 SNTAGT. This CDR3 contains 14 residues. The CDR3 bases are TGTGCCAGCAGCAGGACAGGCCGGGGCAATGAGCAGTTCTTC. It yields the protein CASSRTGRGNEQFF.

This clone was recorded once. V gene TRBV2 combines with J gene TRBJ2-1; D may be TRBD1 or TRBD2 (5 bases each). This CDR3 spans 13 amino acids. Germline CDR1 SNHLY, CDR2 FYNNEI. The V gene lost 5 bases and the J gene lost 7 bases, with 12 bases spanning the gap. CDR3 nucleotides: TGTGCCAGCAGTCCCGGGGCCGGGAATGAGCAGTTCTTC. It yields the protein CASSPGAGNEQFF.